The 12 T cell receptor beta chains below come from one sample, sequenced in a study of beta chain features in type 1 diabetes. Study-wide points: Patients with Type 1 diabetes showed moderately but significantly shorter TCRB CDR3s in all four CD4+ subsets.

Expressed TCRB transcripts were sequenced, since all the RNA that had been isolated was reverse transcribed. The method was immunoSEQ multiplex PCR; TCRdb's version includes in-frame clones alone and lacks a portion of them. The sample holds 130,000 or so clones, around 8.8% seen once. Their antigen targets remain unknown. The sequencing input was central memory CD4+ T cells from blood. These receptors were obtained from a man aged 25 to 45 with type 1 diabetes.

This chain uses TRBV27 with TRBJ2-7, with 11 bases fitting TRBD2. The CDR3 covers 19 residues. CDR1 is MNHEY and CDR2 is SMNVEV in the germline V gene (reference sequence). V gave up 1 base and J gave up 3 bases; unmatched junction bases: 14. CDR3 loop: CASSLFAPTSGGDNYEQYF. The CDR3 region has the DNA TGTGCCAGCAGTTTATTCGCCCCCACTAGCGGGGGCGACAACTACGAGCAGTACTTC.

CDR3 sequence (DNA): TGTGCCAGCAGTAGACAGGGACTCGGGCAAGAGACCCAGTACTTC. It encodes CASSRQGLGQETQYF. The rearrangement links TRBV5-6 to TRBJ2-5, with D perhaps TRBD1 (7 bases). The CDR3 covers 15 residues. The germline V gene encodes CDR1 SGHDT and CDR2 YYEEEE. Trimming took off 5 bases at V and 2 bases at J, with 16 bases between the two ends.

About this clone itself: Within the sample, other DNA sequences also encode this same CDR3. V is TRBV2 and J is TRBJ2-6; unclear D gene. Trimming pared 3 bases from V and 4 bases from J, leaving 7 bases between. The germline V gene has CDR1 SNHLY and CDR2 FYNNEI. The CDR3 loop spans 14 amino acids. CDR3 DNA: TGTGCCAGCAGTGACCGAGCCGGGGCCAACGTCCTGACTTTC. As protein: CASSDRAGANVLTF. The entire variable domain, with the rest obtained from reference TRBV2 and TRBJ2-6, is as follows: EPEVTQTPSHQVTQMGQEVILRCVPISNHLYFYWYRQILGQKVEFLVSFYNNEISEKSEIFDDQFSVERPDGSNFTLKIRSTKLEDSAMYFCASSDRAGANVLTFGAGSRLTVL.

This clone was picked up a small number of times. V and J are TRBV29-1 and TRBJ2-5, with TRBD2 matching over 11 bases. Trimming at V came to 3 bases and at J to 3 bases, leaving 9 bases not matched to a gene. The CDR3 sequence is 16 residues long. CDR1 and CDR2 (germline): SQVTM, ANQGSEA. The CDR3: CSVDNVLAGAEETQYF. The CDR3 DNA is TGCAGCGTTGACAATGTACTAGCGGGGGCCGAAGAGACCCAGTACTTC. The variable domain in full, completed from reference TRBV29-1 and TRBJ2-5, reads SAVISQKPSRDICQRGTSLTIQCQVDSQVTMMFWYRQQPGQSLTLIATANQGSEATYESGFVIDKFPISRPNLTFSTLTVSNMSPEDSSIYLCSVDNVLAGAEETQYFGPGTRLLVL.

This chain links TRBV6-6 with TRBJ2-1; 7 nucleotides align to TRBD1. The ends lost 6 bases at V and 6 bases at J; junction bases unmatched: 5. Germline lookup yields CDR1 MNHNY and CDR2 SVGAGI (reference sequence). The CDR3 length is 13 residues. The CDR3 region has the DNA TGTGCCAGCAGCTTGGGACAGTTCAATGAGCAGTTCTTC. Translating gives CASSLGQFNEQFF.

The chain employs TRBV6-5 and TRBJ1-6; D gene uncertain. From germline, CDR1 is MNHEY and CDR2 SVGAGI. This CDR3 spans 13 amino acids. The V gene lost 6 bases and the J gene lost 6 bases, with 9 bases spanning the gap. CDR3 bases: TGTGCCAGCAGCTATAGGAGTAATTCACCCCTCCACTTT. Amino acid sequence: CASSYRSNSPLHF.

This clone came up a few times. The chain recombines TRBV9 with TRBJ1-2; possible D gene TRBD1, 6 bases. Trimming pared 0 bases from V and 5 bases from J, leaving 11 bases between. The V gene's germline CDR1 is SGDLS and CDR2 YYNGEE. CDR3 length: 14 residues. CDR3 region: CASSVDQGRYGYTF. CDR3 DNA: TGTGCCAGCAGCGTAGATCAGGGGCGATATGGCTACACCTTC.

This sequence joins TRBV7-3 and TRBJ2-2; no reliable D call. The germline gives CDR1 SGHTA, CDR2 FQGTGA. This CDR3 region has 15 residues. The V and J ends lost 4 bases and 1 base respectively, with 10 bases between them. The CDR3 nucleotides read TGTGCCAGCAGCTCCCTCCCTAAGAACACCGGGGAGCTGTTTTTT. Translating gives CASSSLPKNTGELFF.

This clone was seen repeatedly, ten times or more. Written as DNA, the CDR3 is TGCGCCAGCAAGCCGGGGGCCGGGGAGCTGTTTTTT. This gives the protein CASKPGAGELFF. This chain links TRBV5-1 with TRBJ2-2; D perhaps matches TRBD2 (6 bases). V lost 6 bases and J 6 bases, leaving 9 bases between the germline ends. Per the germline V gene, CDR1 is SGHRS and CDR2 is YFSETQ. The CDR3 is 12 residues long. Together with reference TRBV5-1 and TRBJ2-2, the CDR3 gives the full variable domain: KAGVTQTPRYLIKTRGQQVTLSCSPISGHRSVSWYQQTPGQGLQFLFEYFSETQRNKGNFPGRFSGRQFSNSRSEMNVSTLELGDSALYLCASKPGAGELFFGEGSRLTVL.

This clone was counted only a few times. The V and J genes are TRBV5-4 and TRBJ1-2; weak D call: TRBD1 (6 bases). CDR1 is SGHNT and CDR2 is YYREEE in the germline V gene (reference sequence). The length of the CDR3 is 15 residues. V gave up 3 bases and J gave up 4 bases, with 16 bases separating them. CDR3 DNA: TGTGCCAGCAGCTCTGGAGGGGGGGCCGGCTATGGCTACACCTTC. It translates to CASSSGGGAGYGYTF.

This clone appeared a few times. The gene calls are TRBV10-3 and TRBJ2-6; D is perhaps TRBD2 (5 bases). CDR1 and CDR2 from the germline V gene are ENHRY and SYGVKD. This CDR3 comprises 14 residues. The V gene lost 4 bases and the J gene lost 2 bases, with 6 bases spanning the gap. CDR3 nucleotides: TGTGCCATCAGTGCGGGGACTGGGGCCAACGTCCTGACTTTC. This sequence encodes CAISAGTGANVLTF.

The chain couples TRBV5-1 to TRBJ2-3, with a possible D match to TRBD2 (5 bases). Deletions cut 4 bases from V and 1 base from J, with 7 bases between. CDR3 size: 13 residues. CDR1 and CDR2 (germline): SGHRS, YFSETQ. CDR3 sequence (DNA): TGCGCCAGCAGCGTCGGGGGCACAGATACGCAGTATTTT. It encodes CASSVGGTDTQYF. The full variable domain, rest sourced from reference TRBV5-1 and TRBJ2-3, is KAGVTQTPRYLIKTRGQQVTLSCSPISGHRSVSWYQQTPGQGLQFLFEYFSETQRNKGNFPGRFSGRQFSNSRSEMNVSTLELGDSALYLCASSVGGTDTQYFGPGTRLTVL.